One sample yielded the 8 T cell receptor beta chains listed below, sequenced in a study of blood T cell repertoires in COVID-19 (dated by TCRdb to the early 2020s). Library method: the immunoSEQ multiplex PCR assay. Imported from immuneACCESS, the table was reduced by TCRdb to in-frame sequences with V and J called. These copies leave out some clones; in studies compared against another copy, an unresolved V gene accounts for under half, and the cause of the remainder is not known. This sample gives around 160,000 clones in total; 85% of them show up just once. Nearly 3% of the sample belongs to the ten largest clones. The sequencing sample was made of peripheral blood. The source of these receptors is a woman aged 35 to 49 with active or convalescent COVID-19.

The chain has TRBV6-5 and TRBJ1-1; 10 bases map to TRBD1. With 6 bases clipped from V and 3 bases from J, the junction kept 7 bases outside the gene matches. Germline CDR1 MNHEY, CDR2 SVGAGI. There are 15 residues in the CDR3. In DNA, the CDR3 is TGTGCCAGCAGGACAGGGGGCTCGGGCTACACTGAAGCTTTCTTT. The encoded protein is CASRTGGSGYTEAFF.

This clone was detected only a few times. This chain joins TRBV6-6 and TRBJ1-6; 7 nucleotides agree with TRBD1. Germline CDR1 MNHNY, CDR2 SVGAGI (reference sequence). CDR3 length: 16 amino acids. The V and J ends lost 4 bases and 2 bases, in that order; junction bases with no gene match: 5. The CDR3 protein is CASSFQGGTYNSPLHF. CDR3 nucleotide sequence: TGTGCCAGCAGTTTCCAGGGGGGAACCTATAATTCACCCCTCCACTTT.

This clone came up a few times. The V and J genes are TRBV11-2 and TRBJ2-2, with 7 bases aligning to TRBD1. With 2 bases clipped from V and 5 bases from J, the junction kept 11 bases outside the gene matches. This CDR3 is built from 17 residues. Germline assignment: CDR1 SGHAT and CDR2 FQNNGV. CDR3 residues: CASSLRQGKVQTGELFF. CDR3 nucleotide sequence: TGTGCCAGCAGCTTAAGACAGGGAAAAGTTCAGACCGGGGAGCTGTTTTTT.

This chain links TRBV3-1 (or the pseudogene TRBV3-2) with TRBJ2-6; 7 nucleotides line up with TRBD1. Germline lookup yields CDR1 LGHDT and CDR2 YNNKEL (reference sequence). CDR3 length: 17 amino acids. V lost 1 base to trimming and J lost 0 bases; unmatched junction nucleotides: 3. CDR3 residues: CASSQGTGHSGANVLTF. The CDR3 nucleotides are TGTGCCAGCAGCCAAGGGACAGGCCACTCTGGGGCCAACGTCCTGACTTTC.

V gene TRBV28 combines with J gene TRBJ1-5; TRBD1 agrees at 10 bases. The CDR3 spans 16 residues. The germline V gene has CDR1 MDHEN and CDR2 SYDVKM. V dropped 6 bases and J dropped 4; count of bases not matched to a gene: 9. The DNA for the CDR3 is TGTGCCAGCAGCCGGGACAGGGGTCTTCGGAATCAGCCCCAGCATTTT. Amino acids: CASSRDRGLRNQPQHF.

This sequence joins TRBV19 and TRBJ1-4; maybe TRBD1 (6 bases). The germline V gene has CDR1 LNHDA and CDR2 SQIVND (reference sequence). Trimming left V 5 bases short and J 5 bases short, with 15 bases between. The CDR3 covers 15 residues. As DNA, the CDR3 is TGTGCCAGTAGTGACCGACAGGCCCCAAATGAAAAACTGTTTTTT. This codes for CASSDRQAPNEKLFF.

This chain uses TRBV5-6 with TRBJ1-6; 10 bases fit TRBD1. The CDR3 has 18 residues. J lost 6 bases, V lost 3 bases, and 12 bases had no gene match. Germline assignment: CDR1 SGHDT and CDR2 YYEEEE. This CDR3 is CASSSARTGGSRNSPLHF. Written as DNA, the CDR3 is TGTGCCAGCAGCTCGGCGAGGACAGGGGGTTCCCGTAATTCACCCCTCCACTTT.

This clone was detected a few times. The chain employs TRBV2 and TRBJ1-1, with a possible D match to TRBD1 (5 bases). This CDR3 comprises 14 residues. Germline CDR1 SNHLY, CDR2 FYNNEI. The ends were cut back, 8 bases at V and 2 bases at J, with 15 bases in the middle. CDR3 residues: CASDLGGYNTEAFF. The CDR3 coding sequence is TGTGCCAGCGATCTTGGGGGGTACAACACTGAAGCTTTCTTT.